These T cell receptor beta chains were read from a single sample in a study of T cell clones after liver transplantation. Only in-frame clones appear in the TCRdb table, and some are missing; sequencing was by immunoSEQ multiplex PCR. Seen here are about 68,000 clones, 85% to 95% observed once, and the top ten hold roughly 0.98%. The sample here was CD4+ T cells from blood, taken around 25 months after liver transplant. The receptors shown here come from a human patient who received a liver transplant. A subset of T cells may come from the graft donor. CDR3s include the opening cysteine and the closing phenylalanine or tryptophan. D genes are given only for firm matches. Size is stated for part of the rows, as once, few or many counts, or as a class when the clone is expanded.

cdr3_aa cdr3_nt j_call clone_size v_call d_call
CASSRGQAQETQYF TGTGCCAGCAGTCGTGGACAGGCCCAAGAGACCCAGTACTTC TRBJ2-5 NA TRBV2 TRBD1
CASSPRGTEISYEQYF TGTGCCAGCAGCCCCCGGGGGACAGAGATCTCCTACGAGCAGTACTTC TRBJ2-7 NA TRBV27 NA
CASSPRLRPGNPNTEAFF TGTGCCAGCTCACCACGACTCCGCCCGGGGAACCCGAACACTGAAGCTTTCTTT TRBJ1-1 NA TRBV18 NA
CASSIIAGGPREQYF TGTGCCAGTAGTATTATAGCGGGAGGGCCCCGCGAGCAGTACTTC TRBJ2-7 NA TRBV19 TRBD2
CASSVGGGSGANVLTF TGTGCCAGCAGTGTAGGAGGGGGCTCTGGGGCCAACGTCCTGACTTTC TRBJ2-6 NA TRBV2 NA
CASSLSVSAGGAETQYF TGTGCCAGCAGCTTGTCAGTCTCAGCGGGAGGGGCAGAGACCCAGTACTTC TRBJ2-5 NA TRBV5-6 TRBD2
CASSYLHEQYF TGTGCCAGCAGTTACCTCCACGAGCAGTACTTC TRBJ2-7 NA TRBV6-5 NA
CAWSVPGQPQHF TGTGCCTGGAGTGTACCGGGTCAGCCCCAGCATTTT TRBJ1-5 once TRBV30 NA
CASSDGRGIDTEAFF TGCGCCAGCAGCGATGGTCGGGGGATAGACACTGAAGCTTTCTTT TRBJ1-1 NA TRBV5-1 NA
CASSLGLALDTQYF TGTGCCAGCAGCTTAGGCCTAGCTTTGGATACGCAGTATTTT TRBJ2-3 NA TRBV7-8 NA
CASSLEVNEQFF TGTGCCAGCAGTTTAGAGGTAAATGAGCAGTTCTTC TRBJ2-1 NA TRBV28 NA
CASSGGTSGRVGETQYF TGTGCCAGCAGCGGAGGGACTAGCGGGAGGGTCGGGGAGACCCAGTACTTC TRBJ2-5 once TRBV7-8 TRBD2
CASSPRGFGGGETQYF TGTGCCAGCTCACCACGGGGTTTTGGAGGGGGAGAGACCCAGTACTTC TRBJ2-5 NA TRBV18 NA
CASSGAGTAYSGANVLTF TGTGCCAGCAGCGGGGCCGGGACAGCATACTCTGGGGCCAACGTCCTGACTTTC TRBJ2-6 NA TRBV11-3 TRBD1
CASSPKRQGWSNQPQHF TGTGCCAGCAGCCCAAAACGACAGGGGTGGAGCAATCAGCCCCAGCATTTT TRBJ1-5 NA TRBV5-4 TRBD1
CASSSSLWREKETQYF TGTGCCAGCAGCTCCTCCCTATGGCGGGAGAAAGAGACCCAGTACTTC TRBJ2-5 NA TRBV21-1 NA
CASSPNRGGTDTQYF TGTGCCAGCTCGCCAAACAGGGGCGGCACAGATACGCAGTATTTT TRBJ2-3 once TRBV18 TRBD1
CASSAGTGITGELFF TGTGCCAGCAGTGCAGGGACAGGGATCACCGGGGAGCTGTTTTTT TRBJ2-2 once TRBV6-1 TRBD1
CASTSAGRGDTQYF TGTGCCAGCACCTCGGCCGGGAGAGGGGATACGCAGTATTTT TRBJ2-3 NA TRBV25-1 NA
CASSQDRNKYGYTF TGTGCCAGCTCCCAGGACAGAAATAAATATGGCTACACCTTC TRBJ1-2 NA TRBV18 NA
CASNTPTSGNQETQYF TGTGCCAGCAACACGCCAACTAGCGGGAACCAAGAGACCCAGTACTTC TRBJ2-5 once TRBV2 TRBD2
CASSGRTGNNQPQHF TGTGCCAGCAGCGGACGGACAGGGAACAATCAGCCCCAGCATTTT TRBJ1-5 NA TRBV5-6 TRBD1
CASTLAEPLEQFF TGTGCCAGCACCCTAGCGGAACCTCTTGAGCAGTTCTTC TRBJ2-1 once TRBV2 TRBD2
CASSNPNGKNGTSTDTQYF TGTGCCAGCAGCAATCCGAACGGGAAGAACGGGACTAGCACAGATACGCAGTATTTT TRBJ2-3 NA TRBV5-6 NA
CASSPTGVASETQYF TGTGCCAGCAGCCCCACCGGGGTAGCGTCCGAGACCCAGTACTTC TRBJ2-5 NA TRBV7-6 NA
CASSLQGGNQPQHF TGTGCCAGCAGCTTACAGGGGGGCAATCAGCCCCAGCATTTT TRBJ1-5 NA TRBV7-2 TRBD1
CASSSGGPTDTQYF TGCGCCAGCAGCTCGGGAGGCCCCACAGATACGCAGTATTTT TRBJ2-3 NA TRBV5-1 TRBD2
CASSVGRTKRGYTF TGTGCCAGCAGCGTAGGCAGAACTAAGAGGGGCTACACCTTC TRBJ1-2 NA TRBV9 NA
CASSIGTGGAYGYTF TGTGCCAGTAGTATCGGGACAGGGGGCGCGTATGGCTACACCTTC TRBJ1-2 NA TRBV19 TRBD1
CASSDTSVFSYEQYF TGTGCCAGCAGCGATACTAGCGTTTTCTCCTACGAGCAGTACTTC TRBJ2-7 NA TRBV28 TRBD2
CASSQGTGAQPQHF TGTGCCAGCAGCCAAGGGACAGGGGCTCAGCCCCAGCATTTT TRBJ1-5 few TRBV4-2 TRBD1
CASSGGWDTEAFF TGCGCCAGCAGTGGGGGCTGGGACACTGAAGCTTTCTTT TRBJ1-1 NA TRBV5-1 NA
CASSLDGTGNGGSDGYTF TGTGCCAGCAGCTTGGACGGGACAGGGAATGGGGGGTCCGATGGCTACACCTTC TRBJ1-2 NA TRBV11-3 TRBD1
CASSTQVVGNQPQHF TGCGCCAGCAGTACTCAGGTTGTCGGCAATCAGCCCCAGCATTTT TRBJ1-5 few TRBV10-2 NA
CSVEFPSDTQYF TGCAGCGTTGAATTCCCCTCAGATACGCAGTATTTT TRBJ2-3 NA TRBV29-1 NA
CASSIVKQETQYF TGTGCCAGCAGTATAGTGAAACAAGAGACCCAGTACTTC TRBJ2-5 NA TRBV6-1 NA
CASSFGHDGYTF TGTGCCAGCAGTTTCGGACATGATGGCTACACCTTC TRBJ1-2 NA TRBV28 NA
CASSTGPSGGADTQYF TGTGCCAGCAGCACGGGGCCTAGCGGCGGGGCAGATACGCAGTATTTT TRBJ2-3 NA TRBV7-3 TRBD2
CASSLAAGLAAFYNEQFF TGTGCCAGCAGCTTAGCCGCCGGACTAGCGGCTTTCTACAATGAGCAGTTCTTC TRBJ2-1 NA TRBV7-2 TRBD2
CASSAGAGGSYEQYF TGTGCCAGCAGCGCCGGCGCGGGAGGGTCCTACGAGCAGTACTTC TRBJ2-7 NA TRBV7-8 TRBD2
CAISDGLAGEEQFF TGTGCCATCAGTGACGGACTAGCGGGGGAAGAGCAGTTCTTC TRBJ2-1 NA TRBV10-3 TRBD2
CAWWPLGRAGVGEQFF TGTGCCTGGTGGCCCCTCGGGAGGGCGGGTGTGGGTGAGCAGTTCTTC TRBJ2-1 NA TRBV30 TRBD2